The present T cell receptor beta chain was sequenced within a study of OX40 agonist ivuxolimab in advanced cancers. Study-wide findings and caveats: What antigens the expanded peripheral T cells recognized was never established.

CDR3 length: 15 amino acids. Per the germline V gene, CDR1 is SGHRS and CDR2 is YFSETQ. The trim removed 0 bases at V and 5 bases at J, leaving 3 bases unmatched. Clones were sequenced by immunoSEQ multiplex PCR, and TCRdb holds only the in-frame ones, with some missing. This sample carries 81,000 or so clones, around 89% of them seen once, and the ten largest clones take roughly 0.44%. Comments on this clone: Its antigen is not known.

The material was CD4+ or CD8+ T cells sorted from blood, obtained in a trial of the OX40 agonist ivuxolimab. The chain is built from TRBV5-1 and TRBJ2-2; 8 bases fit TRBD2. This receptor was taken from an adult with an advanced solid tumor such as melanoma, head and neck, liver or kidney cancer. The CDR3 reads CASSLVASGTGELFF. The CDR3 DNA reads as TGCGCCAGCAGCTTGGTTGCTAGCGGGACCGGGGAGCTGTTTTTT.